This T cell receptor beta chain is drawn from a study of cytomegalovirus exposure and HLA in healthy donors. Per germline, CDR1 SGHRS and CDR2 YFSETQ. V lost 4 bases, J lost 5 bases, and 12 bases stayed unmatched. The CDR3 contains 18 residues. Primers included in the PCR were 60 Vbeta and 13 Jbeta primers. Generated by immunoSEQ multiplex PCR, the TCRdb table keeps only in-frame clones and is missing some. This repertoire shows some 170,000 clones, roughly 80% found once; its top ten account for approximately 5%. V usage is TRBV5-1 and J usage is TRBJ2-2; 12 bases map to TRBD1. What was sequenced was PBMCs. The TCR sequence derives from a woman aged 18-29 years in good health and CMV-seropositive. CDR3 amino acids: CASSRGTGGAGRTGELFF. The CDR3 nucleotides are TGCGCCAGCAGCCGCGGGACAGGGGGCGCCGGGAGGACCGGGGAGCTGTTTTTT.